The 4 T cell receptor beta chains given below trace back to one sample, sequenced in a study of long-term antiretroviral therapy in people with HIV. Survey-level resolution applied to immunoSEQ assay v3.0. Method: immunoSEQ multiplex PCR; TCRdb's copy keeps in-frame clones and lacks some. The sample has 20,000 to 25,000 clones, approximately 76% seen once. The material was unsorted PBMCs, obtained less than 1.8 years before starting antiretroviral therapy. The receptor source for this set is a woman aged 40 to 50 with HIV.

The genes are TRBV19 and TRBJ1-1; TRBD1 matches at 8 bases. V gave up 4 bases and J gave up 5 bases; unmatched junction bases: 15. The CDR3 is 17 amino acids. The V gene's germline CDR1 is LNHDA and CDR2 SQIVND (reference sequence). The CDR3 DNA sequence: TGTGCCAGTAGTAGAACAGGGGGGTGGTCTCCGAATACTGAAGCTTTCTTT. This sequence encodes CASSRTGGWSPNTEAFF.

The V and J genes are TRBV25-1 and TRBJ1-2; D possibly corresponds to TRBD1 (6 bases). From germline, CDR1 is MGHDK and CDR2 SYGVNS. Trimming took 5 bases from V and 4 from J, leaving 11 bases between them. The CDR3 consists of 13 residues. Written as DNA, the CDR3 is TGTGCCAGCAGTCCCGGGACATTCTATGGCTACACCTTC. This sequence encodes CASSPGTFYGYTF.

As for this clone: The same CDR3 is also encoded by other DNA sequences in this sample. The chain links TRBV5-1 to TRBJ2-5, with D tentatively TRBD2 (5 bases). CDR1 is SGHRS, CDR2 YFSETQ, per germline. The length of the CDR3 is 13 residues. Trimming cost V 0 bases and J 2 bases, with 5 bases left between them. The CDR3 region has the DNA TGCGCCAGCAGCTTGGGCGGGCAAGAGACCCAGTACTTC. It is translated as CASSLGGQETQYF.

The rearrangement links TRBV6-5 to TRBJ1-4; D gene uncertain. Trimming took off 1 base at V and 3 bases at J, with 3 bases between the two ends. CDR3 length: 13 residues. Per germline, CDR1 MNHEY and CDR2 SVGAGI. The CDR3 nucleotides are TGTGCCAGCAGTTACTGGGCTAATGAAAAACTGTTTTTT. Its translation: CASSYWANEKLFF.